This T cell receptor (beta chain) was recorded in a study of T cells in Graves' hyperthyroidism and ophthalmopathy. This clonotype was counted at least ten times. The germline gives CDR1 SGHAT, CDR2 FQNNGV. With 2 bases clipped from V and 2 bases from J, the junction kept 10 bases outside the gene matches. The CDR3 length is 18 residues. Amplified TCR beta CDR3 regions derived from RNA transcripts. When the TCR CDR3 underwent first-round RT-PCR, the HTBI primer set was used. In TCRdb, the multiplex PCR reads were re-called with MiXCR into one record per CDR3 protein. The sample has hundreds of thousands of distinct CDR3 sequences; roughly 19% are singletons.

This receptor was taken from a man aged 50 or older with Graves' ophthalmopathy. The genes are TRBV11-2 and TRBJ2-1; 9 bases are a match to TRBD2. Input material: blood. Written as DNA, the CDR3 is TGTGCCAGCAGCTTAAGGAGACAAGCGGGAGGTGCCTACAATGAGCAGTTCTTC. Translated, it gives CASSLRRQAGGAYNEQFF.